This entry describes one T cell receptor beta chain. Antigen specificity is unknown. The sample belongs to a study of T cell responses to AZD1222 COVID-19 vaccine. Overall study context: Second-dose groups at about 4 or about 12 weeks were pooled. The study, taken as a whole, reports: Only a handful of AZD1222 recipients, roughly six in all, had baseline seropositivity. Donor demographics were predominantly white British with a female majority; clonal diversity may be underestimated.

Trimming removed 3 bases at V and 5 bases at J, with 8 bases between. CDR3 length: 12 amino acids. Per the germline V gene, CDR1 is SGHTA and CDR2 is FQGTGA. Profiling relied on immunoSEQ multiplex PCR, and the TCRdb table lists in-frame clones only, not all of them. The sample gives some 97,000 clones, around 90% of which show up once; about 1.5% is in the top ten. Here the sequenced sample was peripheral blood, taken on day 0 of AZD1222 vaccination. The source is an adult in good health. This chain joins TRBV7-3 and TRBJ2-7; D unclear. The CDR3 DNA is TGTGCCAGCAGCTTTGGGCTCAACGAGCAGTACTTC. Its protein product is CASSFGLNEQYF. Variable domain in full (rest from reference TRBV7-3 and TRBJ2-7): GAGVSQTPSNKVTEKGKYVELRCDPISGHTALYWYRQSLGQGPEFLIYFQGTGAADDSGLPNDRFFAVRPEGSVSTLKIQRTERGDSAVYLCASSFGLNEQYFGPGTRLTVT.